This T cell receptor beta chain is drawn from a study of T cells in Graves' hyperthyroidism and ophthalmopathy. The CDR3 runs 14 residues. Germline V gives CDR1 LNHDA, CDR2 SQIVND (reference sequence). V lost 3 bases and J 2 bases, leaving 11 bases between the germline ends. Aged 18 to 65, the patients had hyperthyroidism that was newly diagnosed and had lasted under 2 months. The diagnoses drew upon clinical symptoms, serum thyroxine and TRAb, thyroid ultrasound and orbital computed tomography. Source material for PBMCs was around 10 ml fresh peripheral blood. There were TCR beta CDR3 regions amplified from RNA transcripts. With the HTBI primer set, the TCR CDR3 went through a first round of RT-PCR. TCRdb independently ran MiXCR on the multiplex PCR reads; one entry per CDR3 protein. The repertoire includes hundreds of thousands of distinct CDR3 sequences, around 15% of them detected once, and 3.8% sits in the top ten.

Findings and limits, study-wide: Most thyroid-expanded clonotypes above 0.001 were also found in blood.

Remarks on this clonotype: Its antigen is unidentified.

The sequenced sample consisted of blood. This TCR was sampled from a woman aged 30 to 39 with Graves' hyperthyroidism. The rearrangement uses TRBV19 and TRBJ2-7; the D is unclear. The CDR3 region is CASSIPSPPYEQYF. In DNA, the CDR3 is TGTGCCAGTAGTATTCCCAGTCCTCCCTACGAGCAGTACTTC. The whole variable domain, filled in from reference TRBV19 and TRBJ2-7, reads DGGITQSPKYLFRKEGQNVTLSCEQNLNHDAMYWYRQDPGQGLRLIYYSQIVNDFQKGDIAEGYSVSREKKESFPLTVTSAQKNPTAFYLCASSIPSPPYEQYFGPGTRLTVT.